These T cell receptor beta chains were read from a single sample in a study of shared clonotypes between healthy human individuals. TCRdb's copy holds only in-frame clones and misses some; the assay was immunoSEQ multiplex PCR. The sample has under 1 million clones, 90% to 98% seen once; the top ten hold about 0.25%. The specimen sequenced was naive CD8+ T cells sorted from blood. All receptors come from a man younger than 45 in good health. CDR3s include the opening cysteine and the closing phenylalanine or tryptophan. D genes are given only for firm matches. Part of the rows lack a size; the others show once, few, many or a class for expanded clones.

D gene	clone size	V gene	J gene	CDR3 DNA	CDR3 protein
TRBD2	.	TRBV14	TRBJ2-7	TGTGCCAGCAGCCAAGAAGCGAGCGGGAAGCATGAGCAGTACTTC	CASSQEASGKHEQYF
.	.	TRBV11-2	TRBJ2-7	TGTGCCAGCAGCTTGGAATACCGTGATACAGAGCAGTACTTC	CASSLEYRDTEQYF
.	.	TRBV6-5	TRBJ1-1	TGTGCCAGCAGACTCGGGGGGGTCTCTGAAGCTTTCTTT	CASRLGGVSEAFF
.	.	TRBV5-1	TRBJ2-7	TGCGCCAGCAGCTTGGTTCAGGGGCTGAGCTCCTACGAGCAGTACTTC	CASSLVQGLSSYEQYF
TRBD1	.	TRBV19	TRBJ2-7	TGTGCCAGTAGTATTGGGACAGGGTCCTACTACGAGCAGTACTTC	CASSIGTGSYYEQYF
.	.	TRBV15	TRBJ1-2	TGTGCCACCAGCACCCGGGGCGCATCCGATGGCTACACCTTC	CATSTRGASDGYTF
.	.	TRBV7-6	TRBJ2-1	TGTGCCAGCAGCTTAGACATCTCCTTGAGCTCCTACAATGAGCAGTTCTTC	CASSLDISLSSYNEQFF
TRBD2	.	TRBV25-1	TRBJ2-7	TGTGCCAGCAGTGACCCTCGGACTAGCGGGAACGAGCAGTACTTC	CASSDPRTSGNEQYF
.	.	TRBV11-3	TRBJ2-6	TGTGCCAGCAGCCCCCGGACCGGGGCCAACGTCCTGACTTTC	CASSPRTGANVLTF
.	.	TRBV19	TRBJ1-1	TGTGCCAGTTTTGGCAGGGGTGCTGAAGCTTTCTTT	CASFGRGAEAFF
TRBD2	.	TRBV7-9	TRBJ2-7	TGTGCCAGCAGCTCAACTAGCGGGAGGTACGAGCAGTACTTC	CASSSTSGRYEQYF
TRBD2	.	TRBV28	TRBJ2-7	TGTGCCAGTCGCCTATTTAAGACTAGCGGCAACGAGCAGTACTTC	CASRLFKTSGNEQYF
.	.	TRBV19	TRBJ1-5	TGTGCCAGTAGTATTGGGGGGGGAGGTCAGCCCCAGCATTTT	CASSIGGGGQPQHF
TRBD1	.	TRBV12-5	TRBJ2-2	TGTGCTAGTGGTTTATGGGACAGCAGTAAAAGCACCAACACCGGGGAGCTGTTTTTT	CASGLWDSSKSTNTGELFF
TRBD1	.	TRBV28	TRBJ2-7	TGTGCCAGCAGCCACGGCCCTCGCCCGGGACAGGGGACCTACGAGCAGTACTTC	CASSHGPRPGQGTYEQYF
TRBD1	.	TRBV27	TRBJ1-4	TGTGCCAGCAGTCTCCGGACAGGGTTACGGGAAAAACTGTTTTTT	CASSLRTGLREKLFF
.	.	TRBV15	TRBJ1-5	TGTGCCACCAGCGACCGAGAAGGAACCCTTACAAATAGCAATCAGCCCCAGCATTTT	CATSDREGTLTNSNQPQHF
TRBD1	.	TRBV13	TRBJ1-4	TGTGCCAGCAGCTTACGGCAGGGGGCTGATGAAAAACTGTTTTTT	CASSLRQGADEKLFF
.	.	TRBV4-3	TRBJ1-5	TGCGCCAGCAGCCAAGATTTAAGGTCCGCCCAGCCCCAGCATTTT	CASSQDLRSAQPQHF
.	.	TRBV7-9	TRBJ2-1	TGTGCCTTCCCCCTGGGGGGCATGGGCCGAGCATGGGAGCAGTTCTTC	CAFPLGGMGRAWEQFF
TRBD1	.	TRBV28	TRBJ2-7	TGTGCCAGCAGGCCCGGGACAGGGGGGTTAGTGGACTACGAGCAGTACTTC	CASRPGTGGLVDYEQYF
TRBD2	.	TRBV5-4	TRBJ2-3	TGTGCCAGCAGCTTGGCCGAAGCGGGAACTAGCACAGATACGCAGTATTTT	CASSLAEAGTSTDTQYF
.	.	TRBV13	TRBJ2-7	TGTGCCAGCAGCTTAGAGGGTCTGGGGATCTCCTACGAGCAGTACTTC	CASSLEGLGISYEQYF
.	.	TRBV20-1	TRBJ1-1	TGCAGTGCACAGCTGAACACTGAAGCTTTCTTT	CSAQLNTEAFF
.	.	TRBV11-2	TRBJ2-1	TGTGCCAGCAGCTTAGTGGGCGACCTTAATGAGCAGTTCTTC	CASSLVGDLNEQFF
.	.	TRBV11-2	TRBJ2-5	TGTGCCAGCACCCGTGCCTGGGGGAGTCAAGAGACCCAGTACTTC	CASTRAWGSQETQYF
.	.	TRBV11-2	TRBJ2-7	TGTGCCAGCAGCTTAGAAGTGCCAGTCGAGCAGTACTTC	CASSLEVPVEQYF
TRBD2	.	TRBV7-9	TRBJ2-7	TGTGCCAGCAGCTTTACTTCCTTTCGCGGGAGCTTTGTCTACGAGCAGTACTTC	CASSFTSFRGSFVYEQYF
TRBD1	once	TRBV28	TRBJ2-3	TGTGCCAGCAGTTTTGAGACAGGGGGGGAAGATACGCAGTATTTT	CASSFETGGEDTQYF
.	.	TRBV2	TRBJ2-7	TGTGCCACCAATGACCCCGCGAGGGGAGCCTACGAGCAGTACTTC	CATNDPARGAYEQYF
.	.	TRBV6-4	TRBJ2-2	TGTGCCAGCAGCGCCGAAAGAGAGTCCGGGGAGCTGTTTTTT	CASSAERESGELFF
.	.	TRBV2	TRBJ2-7	TGTGCCAGCGGGGGAGGCTCCTACGAGCAGTACTTC	CASGGGSYEQYF